Presented here are 25 T cell receptor beta chains from one specimen sequenced in a study of cytomegalovirus exposure and HLA in healthy donors. Sequenced by immunoSEQ multiplex PCR; TCRdb stores in-frame clones only, minus some. The table lists over 60,000 clones, roughly 96% of them singletons, with approximately 2.5% in the top ten. Sequences were obtained from PBMCs. All receptors come from a man younger than 35 in good health and CMV-seronegative.

The chain joins TRBV5-4 to TRBJ2-1; TRBD2 is a possible D gene (5 bases). V was shortened by 5 bases and J by 0 bases, with 12 bases between the two germline ends. Germline V gene data show CDR1 as SGHNT and CDR2 as YYREEE (reference sequence). This CDR3 comprises 15 residues. As DNA, the CDR3 is TGTGCCAGCAGTCCCGGACTTAGCTCCTACAATGAGCAGTTCTTC. It translates to CASSPGLSSYNEQFF.

The chain carries TRBV5-5 and TRBJ2-5; possible D gene TRBD2, 5 bases. The length of the CDR3 is 15 residues. Germline assignment: CDR1 SGHKS and CDR2 YYEKEE (reference sequence). V was clipped by 1 base and J by 0 bases, with 10 bases between them. The CDR3 nucleotides are TGTGCCAGCAGCTTGTCCCCGACTAACCAAGAGACCCAGTACTTC. It translates to CASSLSPTNQETQYF.

This rearrangement joins TRBV4-1 to TRBJ1-2, with D possibly TRBD1 on 6 matching bases. From germline, CDR1 is MGHRA and CDR2 YSYEKL. CDR3 size: 15 residues. V dropped 0 bases and J dropped 4 bases, with 12 bases sitting between them. CDR3 amino acids: CASSQEGQIVYGYTF. CDR3 bases: TGCGCCAGCAGCCAAGAAGGACAGATCGTCTATGGCTACACCTTC.

J is TRBJ2-5 and V is TRBV5-4, with 11 bases lining up with TRBD1. Trimming took 5 bases from V and 4 from J; bases not matched to a gene: 4. Looked up from germline, CDR1 is SGHNT and CDR2 is YYREEE (reference sequence). The CDR3 covers 14 residues. The DNA of the CDR3 is TGTGCCAGCAGTAGGGGACAGGGGGGAGAGACCCAGTACTTC. Translated: CASSRGQGGETQYF.

The chain has TRBV6-1 and TRBJ2-7; D is unresolved. The length of the CDR3 is 14 residues. Trimming took 5 bases from V and 1 from J, leaving 12 bases between them. Germline V lookup: CDR1 MNHNS, CDR2 SASEGT. CDR3 coding DNA: TGTGCCAGCAGTCCATTTGGGCTTTCCTACGAGCAGTACTTC. Translation gives CASSPFGLSYEQYF.

V usage is TRBV7-2 and J usage is TRBJ2-2, with TRBD1 identical over 7 bases. CDR3 length equals 13 residues. Germline V gene data show CDR1 as SGHTA and CDR2 as FQGNSA. The V and J ends lost 11 bases and 1 base, in that order; junction bases with no gene match: 4. CDR3: CALDRENTGELFF. In DNA form, the CDR3 reads TGTGCCCTAGACAGGGAGAACACCGGGGAGCTGTTTTTT.

The chain has TRBV28 and TRBJ2-7; no clear D gene. The CDR3 loop spans 9 amino acids. V was trimmed by 10 bases and J by 3 bases, leaving 4 bases between them. CDR1 and CDR2 from the germline V gene are MDHEN and SYDVKM. This CDR3 reads CAIVYEQYF. The DNA of the CDR3 is TGTGCCATCGTCTACGAGCAGTACTTC.

The chain employs TRBV28 and TRBJ2-7; tentative D call: TRBD2 (6 bases). Trimming removed 7 bases at V and 3 bases at J, with 10 bases between. The CDR3 loop spans 12 amino acids. CDR1 and CDR2 from the germline V gene are MDHEN and SYDVKM. The CDR3 protein is CASTTGDYEQYF. The DNA for the CDR3 is TGTGCCAGCACTACGGGGGACTACGAGCAGTACTTC.

V gene TRBV11-2 combines with J gene TRBJ1-4; D perhaps matches TRBD1 (5 bases). The CDR3 totals 15 residues. Germline CDR1 SGHAT, CDR2 FQNNGV. Trimming shortened V by 3 bases and J by 8 bases, and 16 bases separated the two germline ends. CDR3 protein: CASSLEGRYGEKLFF. Here the CDR3 DNA reads TGTGCCAGCAGCTTGGAGGGGCGGTACGGGGAAAAACTGTTTTTT.

The gene calls are TRBV6-5 and TRBJ1-5; D remains ambiguous. From germline, CDR1 is MNHEY and CDR2 SVGAGI. This CDR3 region has 13 residues. The ends were cut back, 6 bases at V and 0 bases at J, with 6 bases in the middle. The CDR3 bases are TGTGCCAGCAGGAGGGATAGCAATCAGCCCCAGCATTTT. This gives the protein CASRRDSNQPQHF.

This chain links TRBV18 with TRBJ2-7; TRBD1 matches at 10 bases. Germline values: CDR1 KGHSH, CDR2 LQKENI. Unmatched junction bases numbered 5, after V lost 2 bases and J lost 7 bases. The CDR3 loop spans 14 amino acids. The CDR3 sequence: CASSPGTGAGEQYF. As DNA, the CDR3 is TGTGCCAGCTCACCAGGGACAGGGGCCGGGGAGCAGTACTTC.

The chain carries TRBV4-2 and TRBJ2-7; 7 bases are a match to TRBD1. The junction had 10 bases not matched to a gene; V was cut back by 2 bases and J by 0 bases. Germline CDR1 LGHNA, CDR2 YNFKEQ. The CDR3 totals 17 residues. Here the CDR3 reads CASSQQRDSLSSYEQYF. The CDR3, as DNA: TGTGCCAGCAGCCAACAGAGGGACAGCCTGAGCTCCTACGAGCAGTACTTC.

This clone came up once. The rearrangement uses TRBV9 and TRBJ2-5, with a weak D call TRBD1 (6 bases). V lost 4 bases to trimming and J lost 2 bases, with 15 bases between them. The CDR3 runs to 15 residues. The V gene's germline CDR1 is SGDLS and CDR2 YYNGEE. CDR3 nucleotides: TGTGCCAGCAGCTCTTGGGACACACCTCAAGAGACCCAGTACTTC. It yields the protein CASSSWDTPQETQYF.

The V call is TRBV6-1, the J call TRBJ1-2, with 11 bases lining up with TRBD1. The germline V gene encodes CDR1 MNHNS and CDR2 SASEGT. With 2 bases clipped from V and 7 bases from J, the junction kept 6 bases outside the gene matches. CDR3 length: 15 amino acids. DNA of the CDR3: TGTGCCAGCAGTGAATGGACAGGGGGCATGAGTGGCTACACCTTC. It codes for CASSEWTGGMSGYTF.

The CDR3 DNA sequence: TGTGCCAGTAGTTGGACAAATTCCTACAATGAGCAGTTCTTC. Translating it yields CASSWTNSYNEQFF. The chain joins TRBV19 to TRBJ2-1; TRBD1 is a possible D gene (5 bases). Per germline, CDR1 LNHDA and CDR2 SQIVND (reference sequence). The CDR3 is 14 amino acids. Trimming took 5 bases from V and 1 from J, leaving 9 bases between them.

This sequence joins TRBV28 and TRBJ1-2, with D possibly TRBD1 on 5 matching bases. CDR3 length: 13 residues. Germline loops: CDR1 MDHEN, CDR2 SYDVKM. Between the trimmed V and J ends, which lost 3 bases and 5 bases, there was a span of 10 bases. The chain's CDR3 is CASSFPGSYGYTF. CDR3 coding DNA: TGTGCCAGCAGTTTTCCAGGGTCATATGGCTACACCTTC.

With respect to this clone: The same CDR3 is also encoded by other DNA sequences in this sample. The chain has TRBV9 and TRBJ2-7; TRBD1 matches 9 bases. V trimming: 4 bases; J trimming: 3 bases; junction bases outside the gene matches: 11. Germline V gene sequence: CDR1 SGDLS, CDR2 YYNGEE. The CDR3 sequence is 16 residues long. CDR3 in DNA: TGTGCCAGCAGCCAGGCCGGGACAGGGCATCTCTACGAGCAGTACTTC. This codes for CASSQAGTGHLYEQYF.

The table lists this clone with a count of one. This chain links TRBV2 with TRBJ2-7; the match to TRBD2 covers 7 bases. The CDR3 consists of 15 residues. Trimming took 4 bases from V and 3 from J; bases not matched to a gene: 9. The V gene's germline CDR1 is SNHLY and CDR2 FYNNEI. The CDR3: CASSGDGGVGYEQYF. The DNA of the CDR3 is TGTGCCAGCAGTGGAGATGGGGGGGTTGGCTACGAGCAGTACTTC.

This chain links TRBV7-2 with TRBJ1-1; D remains ambiguous. Germline CDR1 is SGHTA and CDR2 is FQGNSA. The CDR3 consists of 15 residues. V was clipped by 5 bases and J by 6 bases, with 19 bases between them. Here the CDR3 DNA reads TGTGCCAGCAGCGCTGACGGACTGGCAAACGCTGAAGCTTTCTTT. It encodes CASSADGLANAEAFF. The variable domain in full, with the rest retrieved from reference TRBV7-2 and TRBJ1-1, is GAGVSQSPSNKVTEKGKDVELRCDPISGHTALYWYRQSLGQGLEFLIYFQGNSAPDKSGLPSDRFSAERTGGSVSTLTIQRTQQEDSAVYLCASSADGLANAEAFFGQGTRLTVV.

The V call is TRBV27, the J call TRBJ1-1; no definite D call. Trimming stripped 3 bases from V and 1 base from J, with 6 bases between. CDR3 length: 13 amino acids. Germline CDR1 is MNHEY and CDR2 is SMNVEV (reference sequence). The CDR3 DNA follows: TGTGCCAGCAGTTTGTACAGGAACACTGAAGCTTTCTTT. This translates into CASSLYRNTEAFF.

The rearrangement uses TRBV6-5 and TRBJ1-6, with D unclear. This CDR3 contains 14 residues. V was pared by 2 bases and J by 10 bases, with 12 bases between. Germline CDR1 is MNHEY and CDR2 is SVGAGI. CDR3 sequence: CASSYPSGISPLHF. The CDR3 DNA reads as TGTGCCAGCAGTTACCCGTCAGGTATCTCACCCCTCCACTTT.

CDR3 DNA: TGTGCCAGCAGCTTACCCGCAGGCACGCAGTATTTT. Its protein is CASSLPAGTQYF. The genes are TRBV11-2 and TRBJ2-3; unclear D gene. V gave up 2 bases and J gave up 9 bases, with 9 bases separating them. CDR1 SGHAT and CDR2 FQNNGV come from the germline V gene. The CDR3 runs to 12 residues.

This clone turned up a few times. The rearrangement links TRBV4-1 to TRBJ1-1; no definite D call. CDR1 is MGHRA and CDR2 is YSYEKL in the germline V gene. V lost 4 bases to trimming and J lost 1 base, with 16 bases between them. The CDR3 length is 16 residues. CDR3 bases: TGCGCCAGCAGCCTAAAAGCGGACGGAGCGAACACTGAAGCTTTCTTT. Translation gives CASSLKADGANTEAFF.

This rearrangement joins TRBV6-5 to TRBJ2-7; 8 bases agree with TRBD1. Losses at the gene ends were 7 bases for V and 0 bases for J; bases not matched to a gene: 8. This CDR3 has 15 amino acids. Looked up from germline, CDR1 is MNHEY and CDR2 is SVGAGI. CDR3 amino acids: CASTLLTGDSYEQYF. For the CDR3, the DNA is TGTGCCAGCACTCTACTGACAGGGGACTCCTACGAGCAGTACTTC.

The chain combines TRBV6-1 with TRBJ2-7, with D possibly being TRBD2 (6 bases). Looked up from germline, CDR1 is MNHNS and CDR2 is SASEGT. There are 12 residues in the CDR3. V lost 3 bases and J 4 bases, leaving 7 bases between the germline ends. For the CDR3, the DNA is TGTGCCAGCAGTGACGGGGGATACGAGCAGTACTTC. Translated: CASSDGGYEQYF.